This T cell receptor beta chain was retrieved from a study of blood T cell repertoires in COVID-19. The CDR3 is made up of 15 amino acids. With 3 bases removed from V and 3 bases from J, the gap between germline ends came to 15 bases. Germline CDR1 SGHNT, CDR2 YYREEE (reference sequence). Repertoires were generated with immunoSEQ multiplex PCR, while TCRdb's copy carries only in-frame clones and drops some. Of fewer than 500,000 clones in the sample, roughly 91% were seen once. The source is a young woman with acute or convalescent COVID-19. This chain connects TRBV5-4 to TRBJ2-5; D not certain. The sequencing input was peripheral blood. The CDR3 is CASSSTLPSKETQYF. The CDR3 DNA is TGTGCCAGCAGCTCAACGCTACCGTCTAAAGAGACCCAGTACTTC.